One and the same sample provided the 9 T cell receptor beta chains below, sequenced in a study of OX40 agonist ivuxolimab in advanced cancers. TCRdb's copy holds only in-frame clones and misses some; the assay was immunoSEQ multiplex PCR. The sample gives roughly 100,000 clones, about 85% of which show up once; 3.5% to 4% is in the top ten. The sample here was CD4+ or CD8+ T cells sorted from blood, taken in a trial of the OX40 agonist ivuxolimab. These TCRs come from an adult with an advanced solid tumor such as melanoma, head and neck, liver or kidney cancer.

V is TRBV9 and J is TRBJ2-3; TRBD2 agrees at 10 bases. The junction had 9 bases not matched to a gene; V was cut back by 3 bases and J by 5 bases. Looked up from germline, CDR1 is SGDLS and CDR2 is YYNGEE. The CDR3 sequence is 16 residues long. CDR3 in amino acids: CASSALLAGVLDTQYF. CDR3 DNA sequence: TGTGCCAGCAGCGCCCTTCTAGCGGGAGTACTAGATACGCAGTATTTT. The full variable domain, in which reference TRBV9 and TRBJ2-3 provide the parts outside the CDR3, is DSGVTQTPKHLITATGQRVTLRCSPRSGDLSVYWYQQSLDQGLQFLIQYYNGEERAKGNILERFSAQQFPDLHSELNLSSLELGDSALYFCASSALLAGVLDTQYFGPGTRLTVL.

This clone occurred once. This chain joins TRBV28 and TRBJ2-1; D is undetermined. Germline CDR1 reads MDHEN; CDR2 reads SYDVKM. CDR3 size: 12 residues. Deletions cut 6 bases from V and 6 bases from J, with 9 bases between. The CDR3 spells CASRLSSNEQFF. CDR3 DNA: TGTGCCAGCAGGCTAAGCAGCAATGAGCAGTTCTTC.

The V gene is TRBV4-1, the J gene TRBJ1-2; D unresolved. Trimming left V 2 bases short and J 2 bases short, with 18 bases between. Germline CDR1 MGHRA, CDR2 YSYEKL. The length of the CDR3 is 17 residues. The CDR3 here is CASSQSLAGRLNYGYTF. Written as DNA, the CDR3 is TGCGCCAGCAGCCAATCCCTGGCTGGCAGACTCAACTATGGCTACACCTTC.

As DNA, the CDR3 is TGTGCCAGCTCACCTCGGACTAGCGGATCTTACGAGCAGTACTTC. It yields the protein CASSPRTSGSYEQYF. The V gene is TRBV18, the J gene TRBJ2-7; 10 nucleotides line up with TRBD2. Trimming cost V 3 bases and J 4 bases; bases outside gene matches: 6. The CDR3 contains 15 residues. Per the germline V gene, CDR1 is KGHSH and CDR2 is LQKENI.

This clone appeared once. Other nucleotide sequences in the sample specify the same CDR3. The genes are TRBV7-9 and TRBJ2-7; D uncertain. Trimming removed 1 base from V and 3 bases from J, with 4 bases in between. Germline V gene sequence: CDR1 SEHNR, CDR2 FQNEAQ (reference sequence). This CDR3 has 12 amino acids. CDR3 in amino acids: CASSLGSYEQYF. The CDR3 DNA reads TGTGCCAGCAGCTTAGGCAGCTACGAGCAGTACTTC.

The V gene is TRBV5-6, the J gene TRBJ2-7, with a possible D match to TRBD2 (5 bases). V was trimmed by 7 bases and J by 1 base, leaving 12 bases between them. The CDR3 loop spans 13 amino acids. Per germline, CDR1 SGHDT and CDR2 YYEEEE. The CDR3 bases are TGTGCCAGCTCACACGACTATTCCTACGAGCAGTACTTC. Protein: CASSHDYSYEQYF.

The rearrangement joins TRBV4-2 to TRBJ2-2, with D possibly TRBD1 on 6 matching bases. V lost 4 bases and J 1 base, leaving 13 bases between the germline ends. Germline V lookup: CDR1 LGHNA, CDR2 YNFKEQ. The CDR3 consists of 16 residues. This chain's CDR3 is CASSLGQSENTGELFF. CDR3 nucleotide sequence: TGTGCCAGCAGCCTAGGACAGTCCGAGAACACCGGGGAGCTGTTTTTT.

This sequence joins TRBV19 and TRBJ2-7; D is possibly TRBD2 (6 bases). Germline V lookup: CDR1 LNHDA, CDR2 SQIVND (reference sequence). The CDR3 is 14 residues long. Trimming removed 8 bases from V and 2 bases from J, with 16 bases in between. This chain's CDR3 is CASALGSGPYEQYF. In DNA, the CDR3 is TGTGCCAGTGCCCTTGGTAGCGGACCCTACGAGCAGTACTTC.

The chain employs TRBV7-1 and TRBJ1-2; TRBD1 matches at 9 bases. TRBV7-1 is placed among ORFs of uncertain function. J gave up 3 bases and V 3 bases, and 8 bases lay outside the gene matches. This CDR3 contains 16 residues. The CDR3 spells CASSSSQQGAYYGYTF. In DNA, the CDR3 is TGTGCCAGCAGCTCCTCTCAACAGGGGGCGTACTATGGCTACACCTTC.